This is a list of T cell receptor beta chains from one sample in a study of T cell responses to AZD1222 COVID-19 vaccine. Here immunoSEQ multiplex PCR was the method, and the copy in TCRdb shows in-frame clones only, minus some. The sample comprises 120,000 to 150,000 clones, approximately 95% of which are singletons, and around 0.9% rests with the top ten. The material sequenced was peripheral blood, taken on day 0 of MenACWY control vaccination. These receptors were obtained from an adult in good health. CDR3s include the opening cysteine and the closing phenylalanine or tryptophan. Each record gives: clone size, D gene, V gene, J gene, CDR3 DNA, CDR3 protein. D genes are given only for firm matches. Expanded clones are given a class, and other clones once, few, many or no size at all.

NA	NA	TRBV28	TRBJ1-2	TGTGCCAGCAGCCAGACCGCTAGATATGGCTACACCTTC	CASSQTARYGYTF
NA	NA	TRBV5-1	TRBJ2-3	TGCGCCAGCAGCTTATACACAGGGTCAAATACGCAGTATTTT	CASSLYTGSNTQYF
NA	TRBD1	TRBV27	TRBJ1-2	TGTGCCAGCAGTCTAGGGGACAGGGGGCTCGATGGCTACACCTTC	CASSLGDRGLDGYTF
NA	NA	TRBV4-2	TRBJ2-6	TGTGCCAGCAGCCACCGTCTAAGGGAATCTGGGGCCAACGTCCTGACTTTC	CASSHRLRESGANVLTF
NA	NA	TRBV7-2	TRBJ2-7	TGTGCCAGCAGCCAAGGACCCCAGGGAACCTACGAGCAGTACTTC	CASSQGPQGTYEQYF
NA	NA	TRBV9	TRBJ1-2	TGTGCCAGCAGCGTGGCGGTGGGGGGCTATGGCTACACCTTC	CASSVAVGGYGYTF
NA	NA	TRBV25-1	TRBJ1-3	TGTGCCAGCAGGGGGGGTTCAGGAAACACCATATATTTT	CASRGGSGNTIYF
NA	NA	TRBV9	TRBJ2-7	TGTGCCAGCAGCGTATCAAGGGACGGACTACACGAGCAGTACTTC	CASSVSRDGLHEQYF
NA	TRBD1	TRBV24-1	TRBJ2-7	TGTGCCACCAGTGATCCGCCGGGACAGGGGGCCGAGCAGTACTTC	CATSDPPGQGAEQYF
once	TRBD1	TRBV19	TRBJ1-2	TGTGCCAGTAGTATGGGACAGGGACGCGGCTACACCTTC	CASSMGQGRGYTF
NA	NA	TRBV24-1	TRBJ2-2	TGTGCCACCAGTCCGACAGAGAACACCGGGGAGCTGTTTTTT	CATSPTENTGELFF
NA	NA	TRBV6-5	TRBJ1-1	TGTGCCAGCAGGGACGACTCGACTGAAGCTTTCTTT	CASRDDSTEAFF
NA	NA	TRBV7-2	TRBJ1-1	TGTGCCAGCAGCTACAGGGTTCAAACTGAAGCTTTCTTT	CASSYRVQTEAFF
NA	NA	TRBV7-9	TRBJ2-1	TGTGCCAGCAGCCTTAGTGTTTCCTACAATGAGCAGTTCTTC	CASSLSVSYNEQFF
NA	TRBD1	TRBV5-1	TRBJ1-4	TGCGCCAGCAGCTACAAGCACAGGGGGTCAACTAATGAAAAACTGTTTTTT	CASSYKHRGSTNEKLFF
NA	NA	TRBV11-1	TRBJ2-7	TGTGCCAGCAGCTTAGCCCAGGGTTCCTACGAGCAGTACTTC	CASSLAQGSYEQYF
NA	NA	TRBV11-2	TRBJ2-5	TGTGCCAGCAGCCCGAGGGGGACATTCCAAGAGACCCAGTACTTC	CASSPRGTFQETQYF
NA	TRBD2	TRBV24-1	TRBJ2-1	TGTGCCACCAGTGACATAGGACTAGCGGGATCAAGGGAGCAGTTCTTC	CATSDIGLAGSREQFF
NA	NA	TRBV6-5	TRBJ1-2	TGTGCCAGCAGTCTCGTTCCGGGAAAGTCGGCCACCTTC	CASSLVPGKSATF
NA	NA	TRBV7-2	TRBJ1-2	TGTGCCAGCAGCCCGTCGGGGGGGTATGGCTACACCTTC	CASSPSGGYGYTF
few	NA	TRBV6-1	TRBJ2-6	TGTGCCAGCAGTGAAGTTGTTAGGGCCAACGTCCTGACTTTC	CASSEVVRANVLTF
NA	NA	TRBV2	TRBJ1-5	TGTGCCAGCAGTCAAGGGGGAGATCAGCCCCAGCATTTT	CASSQGGDQPQHF
NA	TRBD1	TRBV5-6	TRBJ1-2	TGTGCCAGCAGCTTGAACTCCGGGACAGGGGGCCTTGGCTACACCTTC	CASSLNSGTGGLGYTF
NA	TRBD2	TRBV7-8	TRBJ2-1	TGTGCCAGCAGCCTATCAGCTAGCGGGGGCAATGAGCAGTTCTTC	CASSLSASGGNEQFF
NA	TRBD1	TRBV6-5	TRBJ1-2	TGTGCCAGCAGTTGGTCAGGGGGTAACTATGGCTACACCTTC	CASSWSGGNYGYTF
NA	TRBD2	TRBV5-1	TRBJ2-7	TGCGCCAGCAGCTTGGGACTAGCGGGGCTCTACGAGCAGTACTTC	CASSLGLAGLYEQYF
NA	TRBD1	TRBV19	TRBJ1-1	TGTGCCAGTAGTATAGATCGACAGGGTCCTGAACTGCTGGCTTTCTTT	CASSIDRQGPELLAFF
NA	NA	TRBV9	TRBJ1-2	TGTGCCAGCAGCCTAGATGGCTATGGCTACACCTTC	CASSLDGYGYTF
NA	NA	TRBV6-5	TRBJ2-1	TGTGCCAGCAGTTATGCGGCCCTTGTGAGTGAGCAGTTCTTC	CASSYAALVSEQFF
NA	NA	TRBV4-2	TRBJ1-5	TGTGCCAGCAGCCAAGACATGGATCAGCCCCAGCATTTT	CASSQDMDQPQHF
NA	NA	TRBV6-5	TRBJ1-2	TGTGCCAGCAGTTACTGGGCGAACAGTCGTTATGGCTACACCTTC	CASSYWANSRYGYTF
NA	TRBD2	TRBV7-9	TRBJ2-1	TGTGCCAGCAGCTTGGGACTAGCGGGGGCCAGCTCCTACAATGAGCAGTTCTTC	CASSLGLAGASSYNEQFF
NA	TRBD2	TRBV5-1	TRBJ2-1	TGCGCCAGCAGCTTGGAGCTAGCGGGAGGGCAGGATGAGCAGTTCTTC	CASSLELAGGQDEQFF
NA	TRBD1	TRBV4-3	TRBJ1-4	TGCGCCAGCAGCCAACTCGGGGGACAGGGTGGCGAAAAACTGTTTTTT	CASSQLGGQGGEKLFF
NA	NA	TRBV27	TRBJ1-2	TGTGCCAGCAGTTTTAACCGTCCGGAGGAGGGCTACACCTTC	CASSFNRPEEGYTF
NA	TRBD2	TRBV13	TRBJ2-7	TGTGCCAGCAGCTTAATGGCCCTGGGGACTAGCGGGACATACGAGCAGTACTTC	CASSLMALGTSGTYEQYF
NA	TRBD2	TRBV24-1	TRBJ2-3	TGTGCCACCAGTGATTCGTCCCCTAGCGGGGGGACAGATACGCAGTATTTT	CATSDSSPSGGTDTQYF
NA	TRBD1	TRBV10-3	TRBJ2-3	TGTGCCATTAGGACAGGGGGCACAGATACGCAGTATTTT	CAIRTGGTDTQYF
NA	NA	TRBV6-6	TRBJ2-7	TGTGCCAGCAGTTCTGGCGGCAGGGCCACCCCTGACGAGCAGTACTTC	CASSSGGRATPDEQYF
NA	NA	TRBV3-1/TRBV3-2	TRBJ1-3	TGTGCCAGCAGCCGAGGCTCTGGAAACACCATATATTTT	CASSRGSGNTIYF
NA	TRBD1	TRBV19	TRBJ2-6	TGTGCCAGTAGTATCCGGGACAGGGGTTCCGGGGCCAACGTCCTGACTTTC	CASSIRDRGSGANVLTF
NA	TRBD2	TRBV2	TRBJ2-7	TGTGCCAGCAACCTTGCGGGGGGCGGTTACGAGCAGTACTTC	CASNLAGGGYEQYF
NA	TRBD1	TRBV5-6	TRBJ2-3	TGTGCCAGCAGCGGCCGGGGACAGATAACAGATACGCAGTATTTT	CASSGRGQITDTQYF
NA	NA	TRBV5-1	TRBJ1-1	TGCGCCAGCAGCACCGACGGGAACACTGAAGCTTTCTTT	CASSTDGNTEAFF
NA	NA	TRBV19	TRBJ2-5	TGTGCCAGTAGTACCCTTTCGCGAGCACAAGAGACCCAGTACTTC	CASSTLSRAQETQYF
once	TRBD1	TRBV2	TRBJ1-1	TGTGCCAGCAGTGAAGGAGGGACAGGGCGGCACACTGAAGCTTTCTTT	CASSEGGTGRHTEAFF